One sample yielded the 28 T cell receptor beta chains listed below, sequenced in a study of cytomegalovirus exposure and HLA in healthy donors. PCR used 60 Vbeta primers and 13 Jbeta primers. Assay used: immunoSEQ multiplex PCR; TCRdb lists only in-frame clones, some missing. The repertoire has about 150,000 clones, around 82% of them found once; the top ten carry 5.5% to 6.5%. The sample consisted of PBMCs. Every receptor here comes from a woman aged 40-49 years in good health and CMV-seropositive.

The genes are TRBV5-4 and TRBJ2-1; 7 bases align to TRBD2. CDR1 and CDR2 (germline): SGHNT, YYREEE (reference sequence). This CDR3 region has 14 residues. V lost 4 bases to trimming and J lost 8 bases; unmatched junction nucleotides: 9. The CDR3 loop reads CASSRLAVSHEQFF. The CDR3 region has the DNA TGTGCCAGCAGCCGCCTAGCGGTCTCCCATGAGCAGTTCTTC.

This chain's CDR3 is CASSKPPGTGRTEAFF. The CDR3 DNA is TGTGCCAGCAGTAAGCCTCCCGGGACAGGACGAACTGAAGCTTTCTTT. This chain links TRBV27 with TRBJ1-1, with 8 bases aligning to TRBD1. This CDR3 is 16 amino acids long. Germline V gene data show CDR1 as MNHEY and CDR2 as SMNVEV (reference sequence). Trimming at V came to 5 bases and at J to 5 bases, leaving 13 bases not matched to a gene.

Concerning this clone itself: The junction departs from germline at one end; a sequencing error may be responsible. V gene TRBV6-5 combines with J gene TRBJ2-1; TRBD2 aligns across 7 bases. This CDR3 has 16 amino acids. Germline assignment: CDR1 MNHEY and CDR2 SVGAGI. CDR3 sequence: CASSNSDLAAYNEQFF. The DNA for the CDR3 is TGTGCCAGCAGTAACTCTGATCTAGCGGCCTACAATGAGCAGTTCTTC.

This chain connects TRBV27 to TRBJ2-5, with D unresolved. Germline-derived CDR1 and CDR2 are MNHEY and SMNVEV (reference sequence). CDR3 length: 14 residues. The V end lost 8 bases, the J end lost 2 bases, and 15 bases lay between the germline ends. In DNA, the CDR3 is TGTGCCAGCGGGTCTGATTGGGCACAAGAGACCCAGTACTTC. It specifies CASGSDWAQETQYF.

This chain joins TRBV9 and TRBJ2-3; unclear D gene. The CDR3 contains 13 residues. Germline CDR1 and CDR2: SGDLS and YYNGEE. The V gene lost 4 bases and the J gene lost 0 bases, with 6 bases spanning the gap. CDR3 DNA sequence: TGTGCCAGCAGCACGGTGAGCACAGATACGCAGTATTTT. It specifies CASSTVSTDTQYF.

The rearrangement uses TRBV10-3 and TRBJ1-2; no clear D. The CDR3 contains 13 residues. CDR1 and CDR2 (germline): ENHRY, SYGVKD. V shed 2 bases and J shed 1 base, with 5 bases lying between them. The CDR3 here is CAISEQDNYGYTF. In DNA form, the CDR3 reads TGTGCCATCAGTGAGCAGGATAACTATGGCTACACCTTC.

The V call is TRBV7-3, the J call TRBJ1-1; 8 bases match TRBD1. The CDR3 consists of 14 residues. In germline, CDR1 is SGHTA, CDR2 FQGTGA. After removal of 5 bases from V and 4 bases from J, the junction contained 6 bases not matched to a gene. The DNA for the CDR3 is TGTGCCAGCAGCCCACAGGGGGGTTCCACTGAAGCTTTCTTT. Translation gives CASSPQGGSTEAFF. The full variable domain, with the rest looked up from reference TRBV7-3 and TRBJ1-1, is GAGVSQTPSNKVTEKGKYVELRCDPISGHTALYWYRQSLGQGPEFLIYFQGTGAADDSGLPNDRFFAVRPEGSVSTLKIQRTERGDSAVYLCASSPQGGSTEAFFGQGTRLTVV.

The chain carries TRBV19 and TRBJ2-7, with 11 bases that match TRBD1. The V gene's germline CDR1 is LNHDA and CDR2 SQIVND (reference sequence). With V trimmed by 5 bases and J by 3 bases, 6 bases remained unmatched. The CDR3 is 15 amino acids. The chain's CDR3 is CASSVSGTGGYEQYF. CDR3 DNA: TGTGCCAGTAGTGTTTCCGGGACAGGGGGCTACGAGCAGTACTTC.

The CDR3 loop is CASGVSFEQFF. The CDR3 DNA is TGTGCCAGCGGAGTGAGTTTTGAGCAGTTCTTC. The chain joins TRBV6-6 to TRBJ2-1, with no clear D. With 8 bases removed from V and 9 bases from J, the gap between germline ends came to 11 bases. This CDR3 has 11 residues. Germline V gene sequence: CDR1 MNHNY, CDR2 SVGAGI (reference sequence).

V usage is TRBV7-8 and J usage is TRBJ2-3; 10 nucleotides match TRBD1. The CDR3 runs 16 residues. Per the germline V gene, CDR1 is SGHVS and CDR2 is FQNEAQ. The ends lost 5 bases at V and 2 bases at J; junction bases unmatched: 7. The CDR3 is CASSLRDRGLTDTQYF. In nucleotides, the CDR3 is TGTGCCAGCAGCCTCCGGGACAGGGGACTCACAGATACGCAGTATTTT.

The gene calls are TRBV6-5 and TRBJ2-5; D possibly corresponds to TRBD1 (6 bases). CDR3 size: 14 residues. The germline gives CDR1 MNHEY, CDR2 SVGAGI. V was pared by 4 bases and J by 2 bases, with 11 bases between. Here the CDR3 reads CASSSGQGQETQYF. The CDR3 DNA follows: TGTGCCAGCAGTTCCGGGCAGGGGCAAGAGACCCAGTACTTC.

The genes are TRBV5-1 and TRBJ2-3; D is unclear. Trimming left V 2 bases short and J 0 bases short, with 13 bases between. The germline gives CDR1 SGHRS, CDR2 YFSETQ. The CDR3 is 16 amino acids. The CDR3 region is CASSFYGLTSTDTQYF. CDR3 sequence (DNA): TGCGCCAGCAGCTTCTATGGTTTGACTAGCACAGATACGCAGTATTTT.

The CDR3: CASSLALARREEQYF. The CDR3 DNA reads as TGTGCCAGCAGCTTGGCATTGGCGCGCCGGGAGGAGCAGTACTTC. V is TRBV5-4 and J is TRBJ2-7, with D possibly TRBD2 on 6 matching bases. The V gene's germline CDR1 is SGHNT and CDR2 YYREEE (reference sequence). The CDR3 is made up of 15 amino acids. With 0 bases removed from V and 7 bases from J, the gap between germline ends came to 17 bases.

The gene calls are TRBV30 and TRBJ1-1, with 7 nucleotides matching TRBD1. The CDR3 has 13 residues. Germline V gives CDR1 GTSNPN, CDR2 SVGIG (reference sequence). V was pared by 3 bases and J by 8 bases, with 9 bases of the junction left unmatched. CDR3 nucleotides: TGTGCCTGGAGGGTAAAATCGACAGGGGAAGCTTTCTTT. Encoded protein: CAWRVKSTGEAFF.

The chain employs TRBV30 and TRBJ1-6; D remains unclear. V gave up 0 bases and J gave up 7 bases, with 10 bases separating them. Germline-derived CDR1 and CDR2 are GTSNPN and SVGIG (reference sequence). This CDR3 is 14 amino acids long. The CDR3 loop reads CAWSVGDSNSPLHF. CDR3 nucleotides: TGTGCCTGGAGTGTAGGAGATTCGAATTCACCCCTCCACTTT.

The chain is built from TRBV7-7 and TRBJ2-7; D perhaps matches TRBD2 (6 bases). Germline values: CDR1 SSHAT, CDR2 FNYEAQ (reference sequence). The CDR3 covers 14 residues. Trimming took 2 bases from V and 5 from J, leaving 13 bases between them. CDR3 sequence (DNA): TGTGCCAGCAGCTTAAAGGAGGGTCCCCACGAGCAGTACTTC. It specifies CASSLKEGPHEQYF.

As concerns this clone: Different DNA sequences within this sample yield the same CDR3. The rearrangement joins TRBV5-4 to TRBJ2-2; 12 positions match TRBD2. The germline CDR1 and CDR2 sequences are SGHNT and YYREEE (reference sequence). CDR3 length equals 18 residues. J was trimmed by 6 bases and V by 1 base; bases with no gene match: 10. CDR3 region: CASSLRLAGGAPAGELFF. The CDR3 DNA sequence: TGTGCCAGCAGCTTGAGGCTAGCGGGAGGGGCCCCCGCCGGGGAGCTGTTTTTT.

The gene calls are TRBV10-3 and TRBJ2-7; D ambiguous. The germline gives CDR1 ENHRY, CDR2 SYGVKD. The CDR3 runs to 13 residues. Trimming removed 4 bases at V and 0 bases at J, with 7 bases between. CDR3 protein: CAISGRSSYEQYF. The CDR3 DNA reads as TGTGCCATCAGTGGAAGGAGCTCCTACGAGCAGTACTTC.

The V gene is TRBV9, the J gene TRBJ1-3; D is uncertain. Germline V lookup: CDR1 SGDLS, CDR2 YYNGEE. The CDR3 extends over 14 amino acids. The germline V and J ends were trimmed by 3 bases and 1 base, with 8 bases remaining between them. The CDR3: CASSGGQSGNTIYF. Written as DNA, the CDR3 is TGTGCCAGCAGCGGAGGGCAGTCTGGAAACACCATATATTTT.

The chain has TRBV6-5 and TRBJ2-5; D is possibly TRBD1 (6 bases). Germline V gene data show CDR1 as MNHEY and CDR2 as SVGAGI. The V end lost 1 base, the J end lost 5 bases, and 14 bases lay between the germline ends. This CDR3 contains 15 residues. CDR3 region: CASSYFTGMGETQYF. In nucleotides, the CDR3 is TGTGCCAGCAGTTACTTTACAGGGATGGGGGAGACCCAGTACTTC.

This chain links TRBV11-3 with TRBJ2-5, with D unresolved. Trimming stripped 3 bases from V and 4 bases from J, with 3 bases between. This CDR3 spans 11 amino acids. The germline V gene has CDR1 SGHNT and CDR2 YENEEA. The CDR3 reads CASSFLETQYF. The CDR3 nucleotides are TGTGCCAGCAGCTTTCTAGAGACCCAGTACTTC.

The CDR3 bases are TGTGCCAGCAGCGTGGGACAGCCCGGCGTGGCTAATGAAAAACTGTTTTTT. Residues: CASSVGQPGVANEKLFF. The chain carries TRBV7-8 and TRBJ1-4, with TRBD1 matching 7 bases. Losses at the gene ends were 5 bases for V and 3 bases for J; bases not matched to a gene: 12. Germline V gene sequence: CDR1 SGHVS, CDR2 FQNEAQ. The length of the CDR3 is 17 residues.

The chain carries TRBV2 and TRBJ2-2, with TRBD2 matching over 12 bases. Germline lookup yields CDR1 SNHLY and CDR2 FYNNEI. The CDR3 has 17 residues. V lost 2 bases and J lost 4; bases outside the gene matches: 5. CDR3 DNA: TGTGCCAGCAGTGAACCGGGACTAGCGGGCACCACCGGGGAGCTGTTTTTT. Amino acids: CASSEPGLAGTTGELFF.

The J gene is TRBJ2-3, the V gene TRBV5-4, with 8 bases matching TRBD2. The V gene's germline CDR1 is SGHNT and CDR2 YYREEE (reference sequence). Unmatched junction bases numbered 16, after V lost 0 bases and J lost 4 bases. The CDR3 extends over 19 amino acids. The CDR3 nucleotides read TGTGCCAGCAGCTTGGTCCGGGAGGGCCGGGAGGATTTCGCAGATACGCAGTATTTT. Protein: CASSLVREGREDFADTQYF.

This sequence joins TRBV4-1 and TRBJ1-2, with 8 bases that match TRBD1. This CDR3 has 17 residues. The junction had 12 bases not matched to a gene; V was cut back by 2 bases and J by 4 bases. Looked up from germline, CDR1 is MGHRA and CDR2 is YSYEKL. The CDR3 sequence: CASSQKPGGQTPYGYTF. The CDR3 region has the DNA TGCGCCAGCAGCCAAAAGCCAGGGGGCCAGACCCCCTATGGCTACACCTTC.

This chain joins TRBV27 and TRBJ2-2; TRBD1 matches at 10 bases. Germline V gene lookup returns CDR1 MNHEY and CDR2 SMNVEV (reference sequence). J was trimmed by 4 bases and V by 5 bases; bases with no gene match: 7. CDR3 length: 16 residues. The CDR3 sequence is CASSKFGQGGTGELFF. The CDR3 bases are TGTGCCAGCAGTAAATTTGGACAGGGGGGCACCGGGGAGCTGTTTTTT.

The CDR3 sequence is CASAHLGTGGSEAFF. The CDR3 DNA reads as TGTGCCAGTGCTCACCTCGGGACAGGGGGCTCTGAAGCTTTCTTT. This chain uses TRBV19 with TRBJ1-1; 12 nucleotides agree with TRBD1. Germline-derived CDR1 and CDR2 are LNHDA and SQIVND (reference sequence). CDR3 length: 15 amino acids. Trimming took 8 bases from V and 6 from J; bases not matched to a gene: 10. The full variable domain, with the rest looked up from reference TRBV19 and TRBJ1-1, is DGGITQSPKYLFRKEGQNVTLSCEQNLNHDAMYWYRQDPGQGLRLIYYSQIVNDFQKGDIAEGYSVSREKKESFPLTVTSAQKNPTAFYLCASAHLGTGGSEAFFGQGTRLTVV.

Here the CDR3 DNA reads TGTGCCAGCAGCAACAGGGGAGGTAGCTCGAACACCATATATTTT. Protein product: CASSNRGGSSNTIYF. The V call is TRBV11-3, the J call TRBJ1-3, with TRBD1 matching 7 bases. The ends lost 5 bases at V and 7 bases at J; junction bases unmatched: 11. This CDR3 has 15 amino acids. The germline CDR1 and CDR2 sequences are SGHNT and YENEEA.